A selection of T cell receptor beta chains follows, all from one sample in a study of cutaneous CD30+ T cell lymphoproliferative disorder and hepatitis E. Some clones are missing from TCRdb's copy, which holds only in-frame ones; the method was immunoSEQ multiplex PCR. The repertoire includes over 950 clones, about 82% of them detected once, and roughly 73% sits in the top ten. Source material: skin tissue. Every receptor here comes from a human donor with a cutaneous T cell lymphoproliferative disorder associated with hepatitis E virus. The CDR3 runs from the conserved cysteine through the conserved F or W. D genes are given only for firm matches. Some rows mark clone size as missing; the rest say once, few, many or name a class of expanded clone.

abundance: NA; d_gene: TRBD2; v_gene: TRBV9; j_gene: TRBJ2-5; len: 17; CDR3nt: TGTGCCAGCAGCGTAGTCGGGACTAGCCTAAAGAGGGAGACCCAGTACTTC; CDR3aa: CASSVVGTSLKRETQYF
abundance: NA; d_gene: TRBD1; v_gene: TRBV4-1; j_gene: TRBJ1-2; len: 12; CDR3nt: TGCGCCAGCAGCCTGGACAGGGTAGACTACACCTTC; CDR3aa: CASSLDRVDYTF
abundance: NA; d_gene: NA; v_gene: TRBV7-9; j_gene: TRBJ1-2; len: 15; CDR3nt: TGTGCCAGCAGCTCGATAGAGACAGGTTTGGATGGCTACACCTTC; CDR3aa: CASSSIETGLDGYTF
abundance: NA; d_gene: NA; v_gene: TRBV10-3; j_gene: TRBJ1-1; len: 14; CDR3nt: TGTGCCATCCATCGTAGTGGGATGAACACTGAAGCTTTCTTT; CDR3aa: CAIHRSGMNTEAFF
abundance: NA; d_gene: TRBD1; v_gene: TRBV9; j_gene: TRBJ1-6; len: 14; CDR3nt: TGTGCCAGCAGCGCTGCAGGGGGCTATTCACCCCTCCACTTT; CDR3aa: CASSAAGGYSPLHF
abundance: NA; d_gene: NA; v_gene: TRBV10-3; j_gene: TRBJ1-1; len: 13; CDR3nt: TGTGCCATCAGTGAGGGGAAGAACACTGAAGCTTTCTTT; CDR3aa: CAISEGKNTEAFF
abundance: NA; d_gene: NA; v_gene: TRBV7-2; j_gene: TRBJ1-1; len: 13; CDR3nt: TGTGCCAGCAGCCCCCCCGGAGGGGATGAAGCTTTCTTT; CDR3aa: CASSPPGGDEAFF
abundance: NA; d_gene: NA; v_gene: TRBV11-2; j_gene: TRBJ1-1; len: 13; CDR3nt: TGTGCCAGCAGCCCCCAGCAGGGGACTGAAGCTTTCTTT; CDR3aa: CASSPQQGTEAFF
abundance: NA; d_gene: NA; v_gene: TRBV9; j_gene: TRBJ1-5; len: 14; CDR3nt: TGTGCCAGCAGCGTACATTACCTAAATCAGCCCCAGCATTTT; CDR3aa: CASSVHYLNQPQHF
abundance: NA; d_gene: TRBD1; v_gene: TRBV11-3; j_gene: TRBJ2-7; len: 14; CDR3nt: TGTGCCAGCAGCTACGGGACAGGGGACTACGAGCAGTACTTC; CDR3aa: CASSYGTGDYEQYF
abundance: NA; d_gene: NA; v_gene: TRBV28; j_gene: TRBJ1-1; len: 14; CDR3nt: TGTGCCAGCAGCCGCGACGGGGTGAACACTGAAGCTTTCTTT; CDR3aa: CASSRDGVNTEAFF
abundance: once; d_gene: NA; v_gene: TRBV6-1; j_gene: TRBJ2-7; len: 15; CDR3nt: TGTGCCAGCAGTGAATTCAGGGCCGGTGTGGACGAGCAGTACTTC; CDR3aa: CASSEFRAGVDEQYF
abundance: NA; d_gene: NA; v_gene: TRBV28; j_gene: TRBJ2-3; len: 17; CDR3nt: TGTGCCAGCAGTTTACCCCCCACTATTACTAGCACAGATACGCAGTATTTT; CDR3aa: CASSLPPTITSTDTQYF
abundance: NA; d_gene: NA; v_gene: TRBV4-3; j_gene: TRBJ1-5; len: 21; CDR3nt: TGCGCCAGCAGCCAAGATCGGATTCGGCCACAAGGCCCCGGGAGCAATCAGCCCCAGCATTTT; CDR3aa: CASSQDRIRPQGPGSNQPQHF
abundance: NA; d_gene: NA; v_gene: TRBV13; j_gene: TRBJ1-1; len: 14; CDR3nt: TGTGCCAGCAGCGAACAGGGTAAGGACACTGAAGCTTTCTTT; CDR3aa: CASSEQGKDTEAFF
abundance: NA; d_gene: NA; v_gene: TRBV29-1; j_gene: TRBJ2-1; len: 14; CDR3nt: TGCAGCGTTGAGCGGGAAACGAGAATCAATGAGCAGTTCTTC; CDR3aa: CSVERETRINEQFF
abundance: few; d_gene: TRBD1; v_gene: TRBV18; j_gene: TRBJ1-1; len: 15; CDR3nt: TGTGCCAGCTCGCACACGAGGGACAGGGGTACTGAAGCTTTCTTT; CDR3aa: CASSHTRDRGTEAFF
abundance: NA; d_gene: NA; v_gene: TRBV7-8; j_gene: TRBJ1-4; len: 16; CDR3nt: TGTGCCAGCAGCTTGCTTTTCGGAGAGGCTAATGAAAAACTGTTTTTT; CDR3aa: CASSLLFGEANEKLFF
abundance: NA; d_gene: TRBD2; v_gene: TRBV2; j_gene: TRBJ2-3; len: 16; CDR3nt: TGTGCCAGCAGTCAGACTAGCGGGGGGTCGTGGGATACGCAGTATTTT; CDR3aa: CASSQTSGGSWDTQYF
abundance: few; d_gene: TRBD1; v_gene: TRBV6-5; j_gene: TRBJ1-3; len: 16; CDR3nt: TGTGCCAGCAGTTACTCCGGACAGGGGGCTGGAAACACCATATATTTT; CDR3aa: CASSYSGQGAGNTIYF
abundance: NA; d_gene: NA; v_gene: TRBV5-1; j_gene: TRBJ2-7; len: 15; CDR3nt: TGCGCCAGCAGCTTGGGCCGGGCCGCCGGCGACGAGCAGTACTTC; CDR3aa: CASSLGRAAGDEQYF
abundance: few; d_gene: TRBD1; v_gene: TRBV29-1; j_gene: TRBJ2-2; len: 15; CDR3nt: TGCAGCGTTGAAGAGTATGGGACAGGCACCGGGGAGCTGTTTTTT; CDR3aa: CSVEEYGTGTGELFF
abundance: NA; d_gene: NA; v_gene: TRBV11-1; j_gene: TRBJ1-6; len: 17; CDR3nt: TGTGCCAGCAGCCGGACCGGGCGGACCGCCGGAGGTTCACCCCTCCACTTT; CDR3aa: CASSRTGRTAGGSPLHF
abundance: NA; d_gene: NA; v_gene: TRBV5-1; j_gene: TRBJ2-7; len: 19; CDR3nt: TGCGCCAGCAGCTTTGGGGTGACAGGGCTAAGGAGGGGTGACTACGAGCAGTACTTC; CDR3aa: CASSFGVTGLRRGDYEQYF
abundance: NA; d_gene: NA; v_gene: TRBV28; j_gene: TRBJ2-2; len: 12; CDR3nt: TGTGGGAGCAGGGTGAACACCGGGGAGCTGTTTTTT; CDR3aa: CGSRVNTGELFF
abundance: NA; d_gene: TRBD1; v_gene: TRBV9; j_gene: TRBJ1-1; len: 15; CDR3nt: TGTGCCAGCAGCGTAGGTGGAGGGGGCCACACTGAAGCTTTCTTT; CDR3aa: CASSVGGGGHTEAFF
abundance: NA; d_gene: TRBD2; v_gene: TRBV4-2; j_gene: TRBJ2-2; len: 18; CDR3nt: TGTGCCAGCAGCCAAGGACTAGCGGGGGGTTGGGACACCGGGGAGCTGTTTTTT; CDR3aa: CASSQGLAGGWDTGELFF
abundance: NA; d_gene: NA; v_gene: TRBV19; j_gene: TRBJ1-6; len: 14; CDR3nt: TGTGCCAGTAAGTTTTTGGGCGGCAATTCACCCCTCCACTTT; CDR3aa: CASKFLGGNSPLHF
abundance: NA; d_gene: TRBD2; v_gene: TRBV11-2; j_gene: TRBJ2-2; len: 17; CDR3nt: TGTGCCAGCAGGGGGGACGGCGGGAGAGGCGACACCGGGGAGCTGTTTTTT; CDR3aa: CASRGDGGRGDTGELFF
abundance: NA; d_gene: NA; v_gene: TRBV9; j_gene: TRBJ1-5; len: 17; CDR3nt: TGTGCCAGCAGCGTAGGGGAAAGACCGTGGTACGATCAGCCCCAGCATTTT; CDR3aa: CASSVGERPWYDQPQHF
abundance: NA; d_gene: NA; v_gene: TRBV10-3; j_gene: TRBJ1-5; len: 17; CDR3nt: TGTGCCATCAGTGAGTCCATAGGGTTATATAGCAATCAGCCCCAGCATTTT; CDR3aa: CAISESIGLYSNQPQHF
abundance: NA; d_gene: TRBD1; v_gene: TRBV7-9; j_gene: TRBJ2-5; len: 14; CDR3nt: TGTGCCAGCATCCAAACAGGGGGCCAAGAGACCCAGTACTTC; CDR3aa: CASIQTGGQETQYF
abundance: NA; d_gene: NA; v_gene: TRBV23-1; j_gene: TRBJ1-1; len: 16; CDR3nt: TGCGCCAGCAGGATCTTTAACAGGGCCATGAACACTGAAGCTTTCTTT; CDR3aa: CASRIFNRAMNTEAFF
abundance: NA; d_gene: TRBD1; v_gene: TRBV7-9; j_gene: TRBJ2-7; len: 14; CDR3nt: TGTGCCAGCAACTTAGGACAGGCCCCCTACGAGCAGTACTTC; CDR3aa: CASNLGQAPYEQYF
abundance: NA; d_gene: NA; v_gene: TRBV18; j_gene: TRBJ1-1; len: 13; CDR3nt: TGTGCCAGCTCACCCGACATGAACACTGAAGCTTTCTTT; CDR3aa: CASSPDMNTEAFF
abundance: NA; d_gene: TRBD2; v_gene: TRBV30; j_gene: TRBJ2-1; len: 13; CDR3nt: TGTGCCGGGACTAGCGGGATGACTAATGAGCAGTTCTTC; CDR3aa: CAGTSGMTNEQFF
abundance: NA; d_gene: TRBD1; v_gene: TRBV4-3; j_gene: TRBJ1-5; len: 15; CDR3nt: TGCGCCAGCAGCCTTGACAGGGGAGAGGGTCAGCCCCAGCATTTT; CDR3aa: CASSLDRGEGQPQHF
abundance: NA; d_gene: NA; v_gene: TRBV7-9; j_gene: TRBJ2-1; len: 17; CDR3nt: TGTGCCAGCAGCCCGGGTCGGGGGACCAGCTCCTACAATGAGCAGTTCTTC; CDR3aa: CASSPGRGTSSYNEQFF
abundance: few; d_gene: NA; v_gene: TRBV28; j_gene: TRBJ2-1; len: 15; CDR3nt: TGTGCCAGCAGTCCACAGAGAGGGGTATACAATGAGCAGTTCTTC; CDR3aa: CASSPQRGVYNEQFF
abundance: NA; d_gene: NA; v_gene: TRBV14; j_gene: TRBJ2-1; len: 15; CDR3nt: TGTGCCAGCAGCCCCCCAGGGGGGTGGTACAATGAGCAGTTCTTC; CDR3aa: CASSPPGGWYNEQFF
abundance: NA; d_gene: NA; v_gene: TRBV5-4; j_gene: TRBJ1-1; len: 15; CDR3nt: TGTGCCAGCAGCTCCCTCGGGGGGTTGAACACTGAAGCTTTCTTT; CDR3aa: CASSSLGGLNTEAFF
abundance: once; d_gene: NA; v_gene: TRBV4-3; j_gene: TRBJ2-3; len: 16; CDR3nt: TGCGCCAGCAGCCAAGATTGGCAGGGGAGCGCAGATACGCAGTATTTT; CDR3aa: CASSQDWQGSADTQYF
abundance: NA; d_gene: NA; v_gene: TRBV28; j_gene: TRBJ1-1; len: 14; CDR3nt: TGTGCCAGCAGTCATAGTTGGGGGTACACTGAAGCTTTCTTT; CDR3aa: CASSHSWGYTEAFF
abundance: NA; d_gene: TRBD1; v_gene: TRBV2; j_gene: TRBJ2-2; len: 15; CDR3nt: TGTGCCAGCAGGAGACAGGGGACGAACACCGGGGAGCTGTTTTTT; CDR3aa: CASRRQGTNTGELFF
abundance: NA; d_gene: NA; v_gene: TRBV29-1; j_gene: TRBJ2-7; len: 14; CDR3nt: TGCAGCGTTGAAGTCCCGACAGCCACCTACGAGCAGTACTTC; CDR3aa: CSVEVPTATYEQYF
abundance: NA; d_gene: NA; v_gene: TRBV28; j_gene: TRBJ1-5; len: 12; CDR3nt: TGTGCCAGCAGCCAGGGGCTTCAGCCCCAGCATTTT; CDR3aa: CASSQGLQPQHF
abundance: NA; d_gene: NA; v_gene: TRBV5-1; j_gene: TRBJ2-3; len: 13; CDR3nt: TGCGCCAGCGGAAGGACAGTTACAGATACGCAGTATTTT; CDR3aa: CASGRTVTDTQYF
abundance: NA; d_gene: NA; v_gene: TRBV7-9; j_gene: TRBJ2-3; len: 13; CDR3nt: TGTGCCAGCAGCTCCCGTTACTCAGATACGCAGTATTTT; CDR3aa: CASSSRYSDTQYF
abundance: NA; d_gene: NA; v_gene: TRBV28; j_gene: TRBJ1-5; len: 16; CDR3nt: TGTGCCAGCATCACGGGGGCGGCTATGGCTAATCAGCCCCAGCATTTT; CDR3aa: CASITGAAMANQPQHF
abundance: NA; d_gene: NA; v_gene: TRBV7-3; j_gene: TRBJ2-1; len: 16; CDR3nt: TGTGCCAGCAGCCCCATCGGGCTGCCAAACTACAATGAGCAGTTCTTC; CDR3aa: CASSPIGLPNYNEQFF
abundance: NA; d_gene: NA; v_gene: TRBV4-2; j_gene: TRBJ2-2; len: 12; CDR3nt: TGTGCCAGCAGCCTGAACACCGGGGAGCTGTTTTTT; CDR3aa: CASSLNTGELFF
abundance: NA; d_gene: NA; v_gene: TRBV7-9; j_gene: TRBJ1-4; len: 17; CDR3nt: TGTGCCAGCAGCTTAGCCTTAAACGAGGGTGGGGACGAAAAACTGTTTTTT; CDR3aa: CASSLALNEGGDEKLFF
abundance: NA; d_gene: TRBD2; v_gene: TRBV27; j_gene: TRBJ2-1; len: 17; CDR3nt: TGTGCCAGCAGTTCTAGGGGGACTAGCTTTTCCTACAATGAGCAGTTCTTC; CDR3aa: CASSSRGTSFSYNEQFF
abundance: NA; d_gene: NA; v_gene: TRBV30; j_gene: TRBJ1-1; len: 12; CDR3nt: TGTGCCTGGAGTGGTGGGGAGACTGAAGCTTTCTTT; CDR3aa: CAWSGGETEAFF